This record looks at one T cell receptor beta chain sequence and its context. The antigen is undetermined. Using immunoSEQ multiplex PCR, the repertoire was profiled, and TCRdb retains in-frame clones only, with some absent. The sample gives 160,000 or so clones, around four fifths of which show up once; 2% to 2.5% is in the top ten. It was the approximately 120-subject validation cohort, separate from the 666-subject first cohort, to which the donors belonged. The sample is drawn from a study of cytomegalovirus exposure and HLA in healthy donors. Overall study findings and caveats: According to a subsequent analysis, TCR clusters from the first cohort were inclined to appear together in the 110 or so validation repertoires. Reported results showed that the classifier diagnosed cytomegalovirus status with high specificity and sensitivity. Researchers counted around 150 TCR beta chains as cytomegalovirus-associated.

The length of the CDR3 is 12 residues. The germline CDR1 and CDR2 sequences are MNHGY and SVAAGI. Trimming took 9 bases from V and 0 from J, leaving 6 bases between them. The clonotype originates from a man younger than 45 in good health and CMV-seropositive. Specimen: PBMCs. The rearrangement joins TRBV6-9 to TRBJ2-4; no clear D. The CDR3 region is CARTPAKNIQYF. As DNA, the CDR3 is TGTGCCAGAACTCCAGCCAAAAACATTCAGTACTTC.